This T cell receptor (beta chain) was recorded in a study of blood T cell repertoires in COVID-19. The CDR3 runs to 17 residues. The V gene lost 3 bases and the J gene lost 0 bases, with 12 bases spanning the gap. CDR1 and CDR2 (germline): MDHEN, SYDVKM. The authors' processing: Cell counts per sample came from amplifying reference gene primers. Profiled with immunoSEQ multiplex PCR; TCRdb holds only in-frame clones, not every one. The V and J calls and clone size are taken from that table; D and trimming were inferred from the DNA. This sample has roughly 140,000 clones, with 85% found just once. The rearrangement uses TRBV28 and TRBJ1-6, with a tentative D call TRBD1 (5 bases). The sample taken for sequencing was peripheral blood. This receptor was obtained from a woman aged 40-49 years with active or convalescent COVID-19. The CDR3 here is CASSFEGEGSYNSPLHF. CDR3 DNA sequence: TGTGCCAGCAGTTTCGAAGGGGAAGGCTCCTATAATTCACCCCTCCACTTT.